This T cell receptor beta chain is from a study of blood T cell repertoires in COVID-19. Per the germline V gene, CDR1 is LGHDT and CDR2 is YNNKEL (reference sequence). The CDR3 covers 15 residues. With 1 base removed from V and 3 bases from J, the gap between germline ends came to 11 bases. Data came from immunoSEQ multiplex PCR; TCRdb stores just in-frame clones and leaves some out. This sample has 25,000 to 30,000 clones, with around 72% found just once. This sequence was found in a boy younger than 10 with active or convalescent COVID-19. Sequenced: peripheral blood. The rearrangement links TRBV3-1 (or the pseudogene TRBV3-2) to TRBJ2-3; possibly TRBD1 for D (5 bases). CDR3 in DNA: TGTGCCAGCAGCCAAGGGGCGAGACAGACAGATACGCAGTATTTT. Translated, it gives CASSQGARQTDTQYF.